These T cell receptor beta chains were read from a single sample in a study of shared clonotypes between healthy human individuals. Some clones are missing from TCRdb's copy, which holds only in-frame ones; the method was immunoSEQ multiplex PCR. Of 450,000 to 500,000 clones listed, 78% are singletons. The specimen sequenced was PBMCs. The receptors were sampled from a woman in her thirties or forties in good health. Some clones in this sample may be carry-over from other donors' samples. Each CDR3 is given with its conserved first and last residue. D genes are given only for firm matches. Some rows mark clone size as missing; the rest say once, few, many or name a class of expanded clone.

CDR3 protein	CDR3 DNA	D gene	clone size	V gene	J gene
CASTPNAGLYEQYF	TGTGCCAGCACCCCTAATGCGGGGCTCTACGAGCAGTACTTC	NA	NA	TRBV28	TRBJ2-7
CASSQEPDPRGYTF	TGTGCCAGCAGCCAAGAACCGGACCCTCGGGGCTACACCTTC	NA	NA	TRBV4-2	TRBJ1-2
CASSIEVTSGNTIYF	TGTGCCAGTAGTATAGAGGTTACCTCTGGAAACACCATATATTTT	NA	NA	TRBV19	TRBJ1-3
CASSSQGTGELFF	TGTGCCAGCAGTTCACAGGGTACCGGGGAGCTGTTTTTT	NA	NA	TRBV7-9	TRBJ2-2
CASSVGGTGAPSYGYTF	TGTGCCAGCAGCGTAGGAGGGACAGGGGCCCCTAGCTATGGCTACACCTTC	TRBD1	NA	TRBV9	TRBJ1-2
CASSLGGCGELFF	TGTGCCAGCAGCTTGGGGGGGTGCGGGGAGCTGTTTTTT	NA	NA	TRBV5-4	TRBJ2-2
CASSYTQAGGLYNEQFF	TGTGCCAGCAGTTACACCCAAGCGGGAGGGCTCTACAATGAGCAGTTCTTC	TRBD2	once	TRBV28	TRBJ2-1
CAWINPTGYGYTF	TGTGCCTGGATTAACCCTACAGGGTATGGCTACACCTTC	NA	NA	TRBV30	TRBJ1-2
CASSPLVGLDEQYF	TGTGCCAGCTCCCCCCTGGTAGGTTTGGACGAGCAGTACTTC	NA	NA	TRBV18	TRBJ2-7
CASSPRLAGELEQYF	TGTGCCAGCAGCCCCCGACTAGCGGGAGAACTCGAGCAGTACTTC	TRBD2	NA	TRBV2	TRBJ2-7
CASSPRTGGNVNQPQHF	TGTGCCAGCAGCCCTCGGACAGGGGGCAACGTTAATCAGCCCCAGCATTTT	TRBD1	NA	TRBV7-8	TRBJ1-5
CASSPGLAGDHEQYF	TGCGCCAGCAGCCCAGGACTAGCGGGAGACCACGAGCAGTACTTC	TRBD2	NA	TRBV5-1	TRBJ2-7
CASRPGTSGTQETQYF	TGTGCCAGCAGGCCGGGGACTAGCGGGACTCAAGAGACCCAGTACTTC	TRBD2	NA	TRBV7-2	TRBJ2-5
CAISERRFRSVDYGYTF	TGTGCCATCAGTGAACGAAGATTTCGGAGCGTCGACTATGGCTACACCTTC	NA	NA	TRBV10-3	TRBJ1-2
CASSSGARGYTF	TGTGCCAGCAGCTCAGGGGCTCGGGGCTACACCTTC	NA	NA	TRBV6-5	TRBJ1-2
CASSLSVGRGETQYF	TGTGCCAGCAGTTTATCGGTGGGGCGAGGAGAGACCCAGTACTTC	NA	NA	TRBV27	TRBJ2-5
CASSEREGYYNEQFF	TGTGCCAGCAGTGAACGGGAGGGGTATTACAATGAGCAGTTCTTC	TRBD2	NA	TRBV2	TRBJ2-1
CASSQLRVRDIQYF	TGTGCCAGCTCGCAACTACGGGTACGGGACATTCAGTACTTC	NA	NA	TRBV6-5	TRBJ2-4
CASSGGQGGNQPQHF	TGTGCCAGCAGTGGGGGACAGGGAGGGAATCAGCCCCAGCATTTT	TRBD1	NA	TRBV2	TRBJ1-5
CASSYSDREHYGYTF	TGTGCCAGCAGTTACTCGGACAGGGAGCACTATGGCTACACCTTC	TRBD1	NA	TRBV6-5	TRBJ1-2
CASSKGASGNTIYF	TGTGCCAGCAGTAAGGGCGCCTCTGGAAACACCATATATTTT	NA	few	TRBV6-5	TRBJ1-3
CASSEFAGGETQYF	TGTGCCAGCAGTGAATTTGCAGGGGGGGAGACCCAGTACTTC	NA	few	TRBV25-1	TRBJ2-5
CASSLSRTASGANVLTF	TGTGCCAGCAGCTTGAGCCGGACGGCCTCTGGGGCCAACGTCCTGACTTTC	NA	NA	TRBV7-2	TRBJ2-6
CASSIRWGTDNYEQYF	TGTGCCAGTAGTATAAGGTGGGGGACAGATAACTACGAGCAGTACTTC	TRBD1	NA	TRBV19	TRBJ2-7
CASSLAWGAKNIQYF	TGTGCCAGCAGTTTGGCCTGGGGGGCCAAAAACATTCAGTACTTC	NA	NA	TRBV28	TRBJ2-4
CSVDREGLGTDTQYF	TGCAGCGTTGACCGGGAGGGCCTGGGCACAGATACGCAGTATTTT	TRBD2	NA	TRBV29-1	TRBJ2-3
CASSEDVNTEAFF	TGTGCCAGCTCTGAGGACGTGAACACTGAAGCTTTCTTT	NA	NA	TRBV18	TRBJ1-1
CASLGLARTGELFF	TGTGCCAGCCTGGGACTAGCTAGGACCGGGGAGCTGTTTTTT	TRBD2	NA	TRBV2	TRBJ2-2
CASKLQGATDTQYF	TGTGCCAGCAAATTACAGGGGGCAACAGATACGCAGTATTTT	TRBD1	NA	TRBV6-1	TRBJ2-3
CASSETGPGYEQYF	TGCGCCAGCAGCGAGACAGGGCCCGGCTACGAGCAGTACTTC	TRBD1	NA	TRBV5-1	TRBJ2-7
CAWSVGAQETQYF	TGTGCCTGGAGTGTAGGGGCCCAAGAGACCCAGTACTTC	NA	NA	TRBV30	TRBJ2-5
CATSRDRTVLYGYTF	TGTGCCACCAGCAGAGACAGGACAGTCCTTTATGGCTACACCTTC	NA	NA	TRBV15	TRBJ1-2
CASSPRRNSYEQYF	TGTGCCAGCAGCCCCAGGCGAAACTCCTACGAGCAGTACTTC	NA	few	TRBV4-2	TRBJ2-7
CASSDGEPYGYTF	TGTGCCAGCAGTGATGGCGAACCCTATGGCTACACCTTC	NA	NA	TRBV6-1	TRBJ1-2
CASSPGAYTEAFF	TGTGCCAGCTCACCAGGCGCGTACACTGAAGCTTTCTTT	NA	NA	TRBV18	TRBJ1-1
CASSLGDRGTYEQYF	TGTGCCAGCAGCTTAGGGGACAGGGGCACCTACGAGCAGTACTTC	TRBD1	NA	TRBV11-1	TRBJ2-7
CASSLTMRRRTVNTEAFF	TGTGCCAGCAGCTTAACGATGAGACGGCGTACTGTGAACACTGAAGCTTTCTTT	NA	NA	TRBV7-8	TRBJ1-1
CASSIGLGDEGETQYF	TGTGCCAGCAGCATCGGACTTGGGGACGAGGGGGAGACCCAGTACTTC	NA	NA	TRBV5-8	TRBJ2-5
CASSPRDSYNEQFF	TGTGCCAGCAGCCCCCGGGATTCCTACAATGAGCAGTTCTTC	NA	NA	TRBV7-6	TRBJ2-1
CASSMGRGREGHGNEQFF	TGTGCCAGTAGTATGGGTCGTGGGCGGGAGGGCCACGGCAATGAGCAGTTCTTC	TRBD2	NA	TRBV19	TRBJ2-1
CASSQDIEGTEAFF	TGTGCCAGCAGCCAAGATATAGAGGGAACTGAAGCTTTCTTT	NA	many	TRBV4-2	TRBJ1-1
CASSLVGGEAYEQYF	TGTGCCAGCAGCTTAGTCGGGGGGGAAGCCTACGAGCAGTACTTC	TRBD2	NA	TRBV7-8	TRBJ2-7
CASSWGTTYEQYF	TGTGCCAGCAGCTGGGGGACAACCTACGAGCAGTACTTC	NA	NA	TRBV5-4	TRBJ2-7